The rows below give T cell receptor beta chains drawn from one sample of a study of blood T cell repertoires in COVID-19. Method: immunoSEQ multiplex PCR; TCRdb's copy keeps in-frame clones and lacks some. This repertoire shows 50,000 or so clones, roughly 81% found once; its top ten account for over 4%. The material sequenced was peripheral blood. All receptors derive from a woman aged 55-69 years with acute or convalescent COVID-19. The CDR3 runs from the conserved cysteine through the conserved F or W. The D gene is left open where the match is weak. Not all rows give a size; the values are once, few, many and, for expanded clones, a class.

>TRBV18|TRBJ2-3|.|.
CASSPPPGTSLADTQYF
TGTGCCAGCTCACCACCTCCCGGGACTTCCTTGGCAGATACGCAGTATTTT
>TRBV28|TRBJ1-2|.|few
CASSFTGKTDYGYTF
TGTGCCAGCAGTTTTACAGGGAAGACGGACTATGGCTACACCTTC
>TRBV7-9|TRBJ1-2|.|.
CASSSGNKGSGKTNYGYTF
TGTGCCAGCAGCTCCGGTAATAAGGGGTCAGGAAAAACTAACTATGGCTACACCTTC
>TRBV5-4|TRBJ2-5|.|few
CASSLEGRETQYF
TGTGCCAGCAGCTTAGAGGGTAGGGAGACCCAGTACTTC
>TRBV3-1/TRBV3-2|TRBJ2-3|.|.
CASRIRGSDTQYF
TGTGCCAGCCGTATCAGGGGATCAGATACGCAGTATTTT
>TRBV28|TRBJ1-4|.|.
CASLTSGTNEKLFF
TGTGCCAGCTTAACGAGTGGAACTAATGAAAAACTGTTTTTT
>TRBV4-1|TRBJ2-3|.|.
CASSQGRRTPRLTDTQYF
TGCGCCAGCAGCCAGGGCCGGAGGACTCCGAGACTCACAGATACGCAGTATTTT
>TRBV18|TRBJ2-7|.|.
CASSPLRGYEQYF
TGTGCCAGCTCACCACTTCGGGGCTACGAGCAGTACTTC
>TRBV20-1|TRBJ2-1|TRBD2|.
CSASFGTSGNEQFF
TGCAGTGCTAGTTTTGGGACTAGCGGTAATGAGCAGTTCTTC
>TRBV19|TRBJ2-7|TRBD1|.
CASSIAGTGAYEQYF
TGTGCCAGTAGTATAGCCGGGACAGGGGCTTACGAGCAGTACTTC
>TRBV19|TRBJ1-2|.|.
CASRTANYGYTF
TGTGCCAGTAGGACAGCTAACTATGGCTACACCTTC
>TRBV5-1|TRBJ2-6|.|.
CASRPDSSGANVLTF
TGCGCCAGCAGACCCGACAGCTCTGGGGCCAACGTCCTGACTTTC
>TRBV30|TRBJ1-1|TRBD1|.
CAWTRTGANTEAFF
TGTGCCTGGACCCGGACAGGGGCGAACACTGAAGCTTTCTTT
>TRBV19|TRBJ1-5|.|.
CASSINRQTQHF
TGTGCCAGTAGTATCAACCGACAAACCCAGCATTTT
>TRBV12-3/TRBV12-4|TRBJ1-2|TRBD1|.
CASSYTGDYGYTF
TGTGCCAGCAGTTATACAGGGGACTATGGCTACACCTTC
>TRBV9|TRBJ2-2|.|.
CASSDRRRTHANTGELFF
TGTGCCAGCAGCGATCGGCGTCGGACTCATGCGAACACCGGGGAGCTGTTTTTT
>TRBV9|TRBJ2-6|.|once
CASSATPRGANVLTF
TGTGCCAGCAGCGCAACGCCTAGGGGGGCCAACGTCCTGACTTTC
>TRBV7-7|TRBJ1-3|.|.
CASSLSGSGNTIYF
TGTGCTAGCAGCTTATCGGGCTCTGGAAACACCATATATTTT
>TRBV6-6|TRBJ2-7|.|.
CASSYGSEQYF
TGTGCCAGCAGTTACGGCAGTGAGCAGTACTTC
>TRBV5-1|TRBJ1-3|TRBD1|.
CASSFTGVGNTIYF
TGCGCCAGCAGCTTTACAGGGGTTGGAAACACCATATATTTT
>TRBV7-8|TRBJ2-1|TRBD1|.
CASSLRGQEFF
TGTGCCAGCAGCCTCAGGGGACAGGAGTTCTTC
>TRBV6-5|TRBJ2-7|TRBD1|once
CASRTTGIVYEQYF
TGTGCCAGCAGGACGACAGGGATAGTTTACGAGCAGTACTTC
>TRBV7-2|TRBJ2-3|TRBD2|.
CASSASTSGSLQGTQYF
TGTGCCAGCAGCGCAAGTACTAGCGGGAGTCTTCAGGGTACGCAGTATTTT
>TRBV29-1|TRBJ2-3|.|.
CSVNTFGGTDTQYF
TGCAGCGTGAACACCTTCGGGGGCACAGATACGCAGTATTTT
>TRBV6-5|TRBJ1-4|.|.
CASRGGTGGEKLFF
TGTGCCAGCAGGGGAGGGACCGGAGGCGAAAAACTGTTTTTT
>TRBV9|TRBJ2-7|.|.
CASSPQVQMNEQYF
TGTGCCAGCAGCCCTCAAGTCCAGATGAACGAGCAGTACTTC
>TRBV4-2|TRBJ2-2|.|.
CASSQAGGRGGELFF
TGTGCCAGCAGCCAAGCGGGGGGCCGGGGCGGGGAGCTGTTTTTT
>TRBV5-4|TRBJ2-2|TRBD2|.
CASSFGTSGGVTGELFF
TGTGCCAGCAGCTTTGGGACTAGCGGGGGGGTTACCGGGGAGCTGTTTTTT
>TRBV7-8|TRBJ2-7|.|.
CASSLGGRNTQFHEQYF
TGTGCCAGCAGCTTAGGAGGCCGTAACACTCAGTTCCACGAGCAGTACTTC
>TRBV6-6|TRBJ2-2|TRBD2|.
CASSQPGLAGDGDTGELFF
TGTGCCAGCAGTCAACCGGGACTAGCGGGAGATGGTGACACCGGGGAGCTGTTTTTT
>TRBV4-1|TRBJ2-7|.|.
CVSSQDRTDSSYEQYF
TGCGTCAGCAGCCAAGATAGAACAGATAGTTCCTACGAGCAGTACTTC
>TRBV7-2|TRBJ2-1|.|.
CASSSLNEQFF
TGTGCCAGCAGCTCTCTTAATGAGCAGTTCTTC
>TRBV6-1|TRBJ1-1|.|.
CASSEWGEMNTEAFF
TGTGCCAGCAGTGAATGGGGGGAAATGAACACTGAAGCTTTCTTT
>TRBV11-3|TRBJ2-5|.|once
CASSLSGRETQYF
TGTGCCAGCAGCTTATCAGGCCGGGAGACCCAGTACTTC
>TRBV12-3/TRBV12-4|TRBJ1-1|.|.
CASSPSGNREAFF
TGTGCCAGCAGTCCTTCGGGGAACCGTGAAGCTTTCTTT
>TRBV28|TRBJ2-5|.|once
CASGGNQETQYF
TGTGCCAGCGGGGGCAACCAAGAGACCCAGTACTTC
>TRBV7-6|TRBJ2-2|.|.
CASRISGGTNTGELFF
TGTGCCAGCAGAATTTCCGGGGGAACGAACACCGGGGAGCTGTTTTTT
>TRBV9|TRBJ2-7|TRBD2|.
CASSVEAAGRYEQYF
TGTGCCAGCAGCGTAGAGGCAGCGGGGCGCTACGAGCAGTACTTC
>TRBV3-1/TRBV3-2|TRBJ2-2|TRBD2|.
CASSPGLFGELFF
TGTGCCAGCAGTCCGGGACTATTCGGGGAGCTGTTTTTT
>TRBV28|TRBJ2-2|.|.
CASSSFSVTGELFF
TGTGCCAGCAGTTCGTTTAGCGTCACCGGGGAGCTGTTTTTT
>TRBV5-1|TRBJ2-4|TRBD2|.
CASQLAGINDIQYF
TGCGCCAGCCAGCTAGCGGGAATCAACGACATTCAGTACTTC
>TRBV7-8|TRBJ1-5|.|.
CASSLAGRGANQPQHF
TGTGCCAGCAGCTTAGCAGGCAGGGGTGCCAATCAGCCCCAGCATTTT
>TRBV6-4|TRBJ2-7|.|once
CASQNVGRDLDEQYF
TGTGCCAGCCAAAATGTTGGCAGGGACTTGGACGAGCAGTACTTC
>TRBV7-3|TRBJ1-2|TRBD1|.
CASSLQGQGTANYGYTF
TGTGCCAGCAGCTTACAGGGACAGGGTACGGCTAACTATGGCTACACCTTC
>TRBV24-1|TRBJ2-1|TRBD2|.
CATSDLAGGSYNEQFF
TGTGCCACCAGTGATTTAGCGGGGGGGTCCTACAATGAGCAGTTCTTC
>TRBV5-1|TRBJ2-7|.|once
CASSFSGEQYF
TGCGCCAGCAGCTTCTCGGGGGAGCAGTACTTC
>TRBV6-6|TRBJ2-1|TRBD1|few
CASSLQNRGDEQFF
TGTGCCAGCAGCCTACAGAACAGGGGCGATGAGCAGTTCTTC
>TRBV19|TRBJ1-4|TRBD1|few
CASTMGQTNEKLFF
TGTGCCAGTACCATGGGACAGACTAATGAAAAACTGTTTTTT
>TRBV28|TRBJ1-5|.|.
CASSLAYSNQPQHF
TGTGCCAGCAGTTTAGCCTATAGCAATCAGCCCCAGCATTTT
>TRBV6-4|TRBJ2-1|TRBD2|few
CASSGLAGYNEQFF
TGTGCCAGCAGCGGACTAGCGGGATACAATGAGCAGTTCTTC
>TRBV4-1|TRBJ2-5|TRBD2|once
CASSQDRTSGGVGQETQYF
TGCGCCAGCAGCCAAGATCGTACTAGCGGGGGGGTAGGTCAAGAGACCCAGTACTTC
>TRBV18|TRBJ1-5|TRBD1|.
CASSIGTGPNQPQHF
TGTGCCAGCTCAATTGGGACAGGGCCCAATCAGCCCCAGCATTTT
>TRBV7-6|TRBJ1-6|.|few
CASSLALSQGAPLHF
TGTGCCAGCAGCTTAGCGCTGTCCCAAGGGGCACCCCTCCACTTT
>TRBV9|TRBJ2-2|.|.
CASSQTEGKTGELFF
TGTGCCAGCAGTCAGACGGAGGGGAAAACCGGGGAGCTGTTTTTT
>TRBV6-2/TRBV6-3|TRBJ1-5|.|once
CASSYSRTVNQPQHF
TGTGCCAGCAGTTACTCACGGACAGTTAATCAGCCCCAGCATTTT
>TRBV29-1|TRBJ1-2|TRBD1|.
CSVEPGGYGYTF
TGCAGCGTTGAACCAGGGGGCTATGGCTACACCTTC